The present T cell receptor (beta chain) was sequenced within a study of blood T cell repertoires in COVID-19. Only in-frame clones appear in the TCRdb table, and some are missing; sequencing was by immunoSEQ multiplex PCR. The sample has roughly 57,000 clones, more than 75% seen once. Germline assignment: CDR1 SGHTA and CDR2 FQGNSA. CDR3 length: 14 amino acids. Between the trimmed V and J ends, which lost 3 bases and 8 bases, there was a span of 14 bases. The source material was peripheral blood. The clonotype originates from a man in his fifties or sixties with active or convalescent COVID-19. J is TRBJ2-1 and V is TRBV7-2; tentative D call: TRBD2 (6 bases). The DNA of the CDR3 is TGTGCCAGCAGCTTGAGACTAGTATCGGATGAGCAGTTCTTC. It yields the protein CASSLRLVSDEQFF. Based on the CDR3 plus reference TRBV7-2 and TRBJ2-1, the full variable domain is GAGVSQSPSNKVTEKGKDVELRCDPISGHTALYWYRQSLGQGLEFLIYFQGNSAPDKSGLPSDRFSAERTGGSVSTLTIQRTQQEDSAVYLCASSLRLVSDEQFFGPGTRLTVL.